These 19 T cell receptor beta chains came from one sample sequenced in a study of yellow fever vaccine responses in identical twins. MiXCR was run by TCRdb on the RT-PCR reads, yielding one entry per CDR3 protein. Among about 21,000 distinct CDR3 sequences listed, over 70% were seen once. The sequences come from T cells from blood (PBMCs), unsorted or a sorted subset (not recorded which), collected before or after yellow fever vaccination (not recorded which). All receptors derive from a woman aged 18-35 years who received the yellow fever vaccine.

The gene calls are TRBV18 and TRBJ2-1; D unclear. The germline V gene has CDR1 KGHSH and CDR2 LQKENI. CDR3 length: 12 amino acids. Between the trimmed V and J ends, which lost 2 bases and 7 bases, there was a span of 6 bases. In nucleotides, the CDR3 is TGTGCCAGCTCACCAGCTAAGAATGAGCAGTTCTTC. Translation gives CASSPAKNEQFF.

This chain uses TRBV29-1 with TRBJ2-1; 7 nucleotides match TRBD2. J gave up 5 bases and V 2 bases, and 9 bases lay outside the gene matches. The germline V gene has CDR1 SQVTM and CDR2 ANQGSEA. The CDR3 is 15 residues long. The CDR3 sequence is CSVELRTRGDNEQFF. In nucleotides, the CDR3 is TGCAGCGTTGAACTCCGGACTAGGGGAGACAATGAGCAGTTCTTC.

The rearrangement links TRBV7-9 to TRBJ2-7; the D is unclear. The CDR3 extends over 12 amino acids. Trimming took off 5 bases at V and 5 bases at J, with 10 bases between the two ends. Germline CDR1 reads SEHNR; CDR2 reads FQNEAQ (reference sequence). DNA of the CDR3: TGTGCCAGCAGCGCCTCCTCTAACGAGCAGTACTTC. Encoded protein: CASSASSNEQYF.

J is TRBJ2-3 and V is TRBV11-2; D possibly corresponds to TRBD1 (5 bases). The V gene lost 2 bases and the J gene lost 5 bases, with 8 bases spanning the gap. Looked up from germline, CDR1 is SGHAT and CDR2 is FQNNGV. The CDR3 has 13 residues. In DNA, the CDR3 is TGTGCCAGCAGCTTATCACAGGAAGATACGCAGTATTTT. This sequence encodes CASSLSQEDTQYF. Drawing the rest from reference TRBV11-2 and TRBJ2-3, the complete variable domain is EAGVAQSPRYKIIEKRQSVAFWCNPISGHATLYWYQQILGQGPKLLIQFQNNGVVDDSQLPKDRFSAERLKGVDSTLKIQPAKLEDSAVYLCASSLSQEDTQYFGPGTRLTVL.

The V call is TRBV12-3 or TRBV12-4, the J call TRBJ2-7, with D hard to call. The CDR3 is made up of 13 amino acids. V shed 1 base and J shed 2 bases, with 6 bases lying between them. CDR3 DNA: TGTGCCAGCAGTTTAGATGGGGCCTACGAGCAGTACTTC. Its translation: CASSLDGAYEQYF.

The rearrangement links TRBV6-2 or TRBV6-3 to TRBJ2-4, with 11 nucleotides matching TRBD2. V lost 8 bases and J lost 7; bases outside the gene matches: 7. CDR3 size: 14 residues. Germline CDR1 is MNHEY and CDR2 is SVGEGT. The CDR3 nucleotides read TGTGCCAGCCGAACTAGCGGGAGAGGGAACATTCAGTACTTC. Protein sequence: CASRTSGRGNIQYF.

The chain joins TRBV23-1 to TRBJ2-7; TRBD1 aligns across 7 bases. TRBV23-1 is given ORF status, its function remaining uncertain. V lost 4 bases and J lost 2; bases outside the gene matches: 14. The CDR3 loop spans 17 amino acids. CDR3 sequence (DNA): TGCGCCAGCAGTCGATGGGACAGCTCGGGATCGACCTACGAGCAGTACTTC. Its protein product is CASSRWDSSGSTYEQYF.

V usage is TRBV2 and J usage is TRBJ2-3; D might be TRBD1 (5 bases). Germline CDR1 reads SNHLY; CDR2 reads FYNNEI. The CDR3 length is 15 residues. V lost 8 bases to trimming and J lost 0 bases, with 15 bases between them. The CDR3 region has the DNA TGTGCCAGCGGGGCCGGGCTCGACAGCACAGATACGCAGTATTTT. It translates to CASGAGLDSTDTQYF.

The chain is built from TRBV18 and TRBJ1-6; D uncertain. Germline assignment: CDR1 KGHSH and CDR2 LQKENI. The V end was cut by 3 bases, the J end by 3 bases, with 12 bases between. The CDR3 loop spans 16 amino acids. CDR3 loop: CASSPGRPFYNSPLHF. The CDR3 DNA follows: TGTGCCAGCTCACCGGGCAGGCCCTTCTATAATTCACCCCTCCACTTT.

Only a few counts were recorded for this clonotype. The V and J genes are TRBV11-1 and TRBJ2-7, with 7 bases that match TRBD1. Germline trimming cut 4 bases from V and 7 bases from J; bases unmatched to any gene: 7. CDR1 and CDR2 from the germline V gene are SGHAT and FQDESV (reference sequence). The CDR3 length is 13 residues. CDR3 coding DNA: TGTGCCAGCAGCTCCACAGGGGTTGCGGAGCAGTACGTC. Translation gives CASSSTGVAEQYV.

J is TRBJ2-2 and V is TRBV6-1; 13 bases match TRBD2. CDR3 length equals 16 residues. From germline, CDR1 is MNHNS and CDR2 SASEGT. Trimming at V came to 6 bases and at J to 6 bases, leaving 7 bases not matched to a gene. The CDR3 region has the DNA TGTGCCAGCAGCTTGCGGACTAGCGGGAGATCCGGGGAGCTGTTTTTT. Amino acids: CASSLRTSGRSGELFF.

The V gene is TRBV5-4, the J gene TRBJ2-2; unclear D gene. CDR1 and CDR2 from the germline V gene are SGHNT and YYREEE (reference sequence). This CDR3 contains 14 residues. Trimming took off 0 bases at V and 4 bases at J, with 7 bases between the two ends. The CDR3 DNA follows: TGTGCCAGCAGCTTGGGACATGTCACCGGGGAGCTGTTTTTT. This translates into CASSLGHVTGELFF.

This clonotype was observed a single time. The chain uses TRBV21-1 and TRBJ1-5. TRBV21-1 is a documented pseudogene. The CDR3 has 12 amino acids. CDR3 protein: CASSRCNQPQHF. CDR3 nucleotides: TGTGCCAGCAGCAGGTGCAATCAGCCCCAGCATTTT.

The genes are TRBV16 and TRBJ2-3; no definite D call. The V end lost 3 bases, the J end lost 6 bases, and 4 bases lay between the germline ends. The CDR3 is made up of 11 amino acids. CDR1 is KGHSY, CDR2 FQNENV, per germline. This CDR3 is CASSQGDTQYF. In DNA, the CDR3 is TGTGCCAGCAGCCAGGGGGATACGCAGTATTTT.

This sequence joins TRBV13 and TRBJ2-5; D is unresolved. The CDR3 spans 13 residues. V lost 5 bases and J 3 bases, leaving 10 bases between the germline ends. From germline, CDR1 is PRHDT and CDR2 FYEKMQ (reference sequence). CDR3 nucleotide sequence: TGTGCCAGCAGCCGGTTTGCCGAAGAGACCCAGTACTTC. Its translation is CASSRFAEETQYF.

V is TRBV10-3 and J is TRBJ2-1; 10 nucleotides line up with TRBD2. Losses at the gene ends were 2 bases for V and 6 bases for J; bases not matched to a gene: 1. Germline CDR1 and CDR2: ENHRY and SYGVKD. CDR3 length: 14 amino acids. As DNA, the CDR3 is TGTGCCATCAGTGAGCTAGCGGGGGTCAATGAGCAGTTCTTC. Amino acid sequence: CAISELAGVNEQFF.

This chain links TRBV29-1 with TRBJ2-1; D assignment may be TRBD1 or TRBD2 (6 bases each). V lost 3 bases and J 8 bases, leaving 20 bases between the germline ends. CDR1 is SQVTM and CDR2 is ANQGSEA in the germline V gene. The CDR3 is made up of 15 amino acids. This CDR3 is CSVDPVRGGDDEQFF. The CDR3 DNA follows: TGCAGCGTTGACCCCGTCAGGGGAGGCGATGATGAGCAGTTCTTC.

The gene calls are TRBV10-3 and TRBJ2-5; D remains ambiguous. Between the trimmed V and J ends, which lost 0 bases and 1 base, there was a span of 6 bases. CDR3 length: 14 residues. CDR1 ENHRY and CDR2 SYGVKD come from the germline V gene. CDR3 DNA: TGTGCCATCAGTGAGTCGACCCTCCAAGAGACCCAGTACTTC. Protein: CAISESTLQETQYF.

V and J are TRBV5-6 and TRBJ2-5; 7 bases fit TRBD2. CDR3 length: 16 amino acids. Germline V gives CDR1 SGHDT, CDR2 YYEEEE. V dropped 2 bases and J dropped 5; count of bases not matched to a gene: 12. The CDR3 DNA sequence: TGTGCCAGCAGCTTAGCCGGGACTACCATCGGGGAGACCCAGTACTTC. This translates into CASSLAGTTIGETQYF. The complete variable domain, with remaining parts taken from reference TRBV5-6 and TRBJ2-5, reads DAGVTQSPTHLIKTRGQQVTLRCSPKSGHDTVSWYQQALGQGPQFIFQYYEEEERQRGNFPDRFSGHQFPNYSSELNVNALLLGDSALYLCASSLAGTTIGETQYFGPGTRLLVL.